Below are 20 T cell receptor beta chains sequenced from a single sample in a study of siplizumab effects on memory and regulatory T cells. Using immunoSEQ multiplex PCR, the repertoire was profiled, and TCRdb retains in-frame clones only, with some absent. The sample holds 75,000 to 100,000 clones, 85% to 95% seen once. The sequenced sample was non-Treg CD4+ T cells sorted from blood. All receptors derive from a human donor in good health.

The chain carries TRBV28 and TRBJ2-7, with D unclear. CDR1 MDHEN and CDR2 SYDVKM come from the germline V gene. V was trimmed by 6 bases and J by 4 bases, leaving 7 bases between them. The CDR3 is 11 residues long. The CDR3 is CASSTLYEQYF. The CDR3 nucleotides read TGTGCCAGCAGCACCTTGTACGAGCAGTACTTC. Supplemented by reference TRBV28 and TRBJ2-7, the full variable domain reads DVKVTQSSRYLVKRTGEKVFLECVQDMDHENMFWYRQDPGLGLRLIYFSYDVKMKEKGDIPEGYSVSREKKERFSLILESASTNQTSMYLCASSTLYEQYFGPGTRLTVT.

The V and J genes are TRBV5-1 and TRBJ1-5; D perhaps matches TRBD1 (5 bases). This CDR3 region has 13 residues. Trimming removed 0 bases at V and 5 bases at J, with 6 bases between. In germline, CDR1 is SGHRS, CDR2 YFSETQ. The CDR3 spells CASSLVGDQPQHF. The CDR3 coding sequence is TGCGCCAGCAGCTTGGTAGGGGATCAGCCCCAGCATTTT.

V gene TRBV27 combines with J gene TRBJ2-7; TRBD1 matches at 7 bases. The CDR3 sequence is 15 residues long. V dropped 4 bases and J dropped 2; count of bases not matched to a gene: 8. Germline V gives CDR1 MNHEY, CDR2 SMNVEV (reference sequence). Written as DNA, the CDR3 is TGTGCCAGCAGTTCCCCCTCGGGACAGACCTACGAGCAGTACTTC. Its translation: CASSSPSGQTYEQYF.

J is TRBJ1-5 and V is TRBV18; D is undetermined. V shed 5 bases and J shed 2 bases, with 4 bases lying between them. From germline, CDR1 is KGHSH and CDR2 LQKENI. This CDR3 has 12 residues. The CDR3 DNA sequence: TGTGCCAGCTCAGGGGGCAATCAGCCCCAGCATTTT. Amino acid sequence: CASSGGNQPQHF.

Here the CDR3 DNA reads TGTGCCAGCAGTATGGGACAGGGGGGAACCGGGGAGCTGTTTTTT. Encoded protein: CASSMGQGGTGELFF. The gene calls are TRBV5-4 and TRBJ2-2, with 11 bases matching TRBD1. V lost 5 bases, J lost 5 bases, and 5 bases stayed unmatched. Germline CDR1 and CDR2: SGHNT and YYREEE (reference sequence). This CDR3 contains 15 residues. Using reference TRBV5-4 and TRBJ2-2 for the parts outside the CDR3, the full variable domain is ETGVTQSPTHLIKTRGQQVTLRCSSQSGHNTVSWYQQALGQGPQFIFQYYREEENGRGNFPPRFSGLQFPNYSSELNVNALELDDSALYLCASSMGQGGTGELFFGEGSRLTVL.

The DNA of the CDR3 is TGTGCCAGCAGTTTTAGGGTGGCAGATACGCAGTATTTT. It encodes CASSFRVADTQYF. The V gene is TRBV28, the J gene TRBJ2-3; no clear D. V gave up 3 bases and J gave up 4 bases, with 8 bases separating them. CDR3 size: 13 residues. Germline CDR1 and CDR2: MDHEN and SYDVKM.

This clone was detected only a few times. This rearrangement joins TRBV19 to TRBJ2-1, with TRBD2 matching 15 bases. CDR3 length: 16 residues. The V gene end was trimmed by 4 bases and the J gene end by 9 bases; junction bases not matched to a gene: 7. CDR1 and CDR2 from the germline V gene are LNHDA and SQIVND (reference sequence). The CDR3 region has the DNA TGTGCCAGTAGTACGAGGGGACTAGCGGGAGGAGGTGAGCAGTTCTTC. It translates to CASSTRGLAGGGEQFF. Together with reference TRBV19 and TRBJ2-1, the CDR3 gives the full variable domain: DGGITQSPKYLFRKEGQNVTLSCEQNLNHDAMYWYRQDPGQGLRLIYYSQIVNDFQKGDIAEGYSVSREKKESFPLTVTSAQKNPTAFYLCASSTRGLAGGGEQFFGPGTRLTVL.

This chain connects TRBV14 to TRBJ2-3, with no clear D. CDR1 SGHDN and CDR2 FVKESK come from the germline V gene. V gave up 2 bases and J gave up 5 bases, with 5 bases separating them. This CDR3 has 12 amino acids. The CDR3 here is CASSQIQDTQYF. The CDR3 DNA follows: TGTGCCAGCAGCCAAATTCAAGATACGCAGTATTTT.

The J gene is TRBJ1-6, the V gene TRBV5-1, with a possible D match to TRBD1 (6 bases). V was pared by 0 bases and J by 10 bases, with 11 bases between. The germline gives CDR1 SGHRS, CDR2 YFSETQ. This CDR3 comprises 14 residues. The CDR3 DNA reads as TGCGCCAGCAGCTTGGACAGGGCGCACTCACCCCTCCACTTT. Translation gives CASSLDRAHSPLHF.

A note on this clone: Other DNA sequences of this sample code for an identical CDR3. J is TRBJ2-1 and V is TRBV2; 13 bases align to TRBD2. The germline V gene encodes CDR1 SNHLY and CDR2 FYNNEI. The CDR3 sequence is 16 residues long. J was trimmed by 14 bases and V by 1 base; bases with no gene match: 11. CDR3 loop: CASSEELAGGLKSKFF. CDR3 bases: TGTGCCAGCAGTGAAGAACTAGCGGGAGGGCTAAAGTCTAAGTTCTTC.

The chain joins TRBV25-1 to TRBJ2-1; D remains ambiguous. The germline V gene encodes CDR1 MGHDK and CDR2 SYGVNS. The CDR3 has 11 amino acids. V lost 6 bases, J lost 8 bases, and 8 bases lay in between. The CDR3 sequence: CASSRIYEQFF. In nucleotides, the CDR3 is TGTGCCAGCAGCAGAATTTATGAGCAGTTCTTC.

The chain links TRBV28 to TRBJ2-5; the match to TRBD1 covers 9 bases. The length of the CDR3 is 14 residues. Germline loops: CDR1 MDHEN, CDR2 SYDVKM. V lost 6 bases, J lost 5 bases, and 7 bases stayed unmatched. This CDR3 reads CASRPDRGRETQYF. DNA of the CDR3: TGTGCCAGCAGGCCGGACAGGGGACGGGAGACCCAGTACTTC.

The chain combines TRBV18 with TRBJ1-2; D is ambiguous. There are 16 residues in the CDR3. Germline values: CDR1 KGHSH, CDR2 LQKENI. V was cut by 4 bases and J by 0 bases, with 15 bases left in between. The CDR3 DNA is TGTGCCAGCTCACGAACGAAAGCTGTACCTAACTATGGCTACACCTTC. It encodes CASSRTKAVPNYGYTF.

This rearrangement joins TRBV12-5 to TRBJ2-2, with unresolved D. The CDR3 has 16 residues. V was pared by 0 bases and J by 4 bases, with 12 bases between. Germline values: CDR1 LGHNT, CDR2 FRNRAP. The CDR3 loop reads CASGLVLGLSTGELFF. In nucleotides, the CDR3 is TGTGCTAGTGGTTTGGTACTTGGATTGTCCACCGGGGAGCTGTTTTTT.

This chain connects TRBV15 to TRBJ1-1, with D perhaps matching TRBD1 (6 bases). CDR3 length: 17 amino acids. Trimming stripped 5 bases from V and 0 bases from J, with 19 bases between. The germline CDR1 and CDR2 sequences are LNHNV and YYDKDF (reference sequence). This chain's CDR3 is CATSPRSRGYVNTEAFF. CDR3 nucleotides: TGTGCCACCAGCCCGCGGTCCAGGGGTTATGTGAACACTGAAGCTTTCTTT.

The chain links TRBV27 to TRBJ2-1; D is possibly TRBD1 or TRBD2 (5 bases each). V was shortened by 7 bases and J by 1 base, with 11 bases between the two germline ends. The CDR3 runs to 14 residues. Looked up from germline, CDR1 is MNHEY and CDR2 is SMNVEV (reference sequence). This chain's CDR3 is CASTRDHSYNEQFF. As DNA, the CDR3 is TGTGCCAGCACCCGGGACCATTCCTACAATGAGCAGTTCTTC.

The J gene is TRBJ1-1, the V gene TRBV4-1, with D possibly being TRBD1 (6 bases). V was clipped by 1 base and J by 5 bases, with 14 bases between them. CDR3 length equals 15 residues. From germline, CDR1 is MGHRA and CDR2 YSYEKL. The CDR3 DNA sequence: TGCGCCAGCAGCCAAGGGTGGGGTACAGGGACTGAAGCTTTCTTT. Its translation is CASSQGWGTGTEAFF.

J is TRBJ2-1 and V is TRBV4-1; D gene uncertain. This CDR3 has 14 residues. Germline V CDR1 and CDR2: MGHRA, YSYEKL. The ends were cut back, 4 bases at V and 6 bases at J, with 13 bases in the middle. The CDR3 is CASSLALFVNEQFF. The CDR3, as DNA: TGCGCCAGCAGCCTAGCATTATTCGTCAATGAGCAGTTCTTC.

The chain employs TRBV6-5 and TRBJ2-7; D is perhaps TRBD2 (6 bases). Germline CDR1 MNHEY, CDR2 SVGAGI. This CDR3 has 15 residues. V lost 0 bases and J 7 bases, leaving 16 bases between the germline ends. The CDR3 bases are TGTGCCAGCAGTTACTCGAATCGGGGGATAAGGGAGCAGTACTTC. Its protein product is CASSYSNRGIREQYF.

V and J are TRBV7-9 and TRBJ2-1; TRBD2 aligns across 12 bases. The CDR3 runs to 14 residues. Looked up from germline, CDR1 is SEHNR and CDR2 is FQNEAQ (reference sequence). Germline trimming cut 6 bases from V and 12 bases from J; bases unmatched to any gene: 9. The CDR3 reads CASSPGLAGWGQFF. The CDR3 DNA sequence: TGTGCCAGCAGTCCCGGACTAGCGGGATGGGGGCAGTTCTTC.